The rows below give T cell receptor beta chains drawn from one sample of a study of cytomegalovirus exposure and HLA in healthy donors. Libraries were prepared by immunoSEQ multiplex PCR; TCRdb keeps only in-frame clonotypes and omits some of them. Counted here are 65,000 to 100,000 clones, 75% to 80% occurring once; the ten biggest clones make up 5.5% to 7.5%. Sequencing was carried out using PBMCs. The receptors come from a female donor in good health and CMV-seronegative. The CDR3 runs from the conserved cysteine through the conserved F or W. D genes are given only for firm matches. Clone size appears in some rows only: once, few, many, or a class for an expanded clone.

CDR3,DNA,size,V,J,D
CATSISKQGAGAQFF,TGTGCCACCAGCATTTCTAAACAGGGGGCTGGGGCTCAGTTCTTT,NA,TRBV15,TRBJ1-1,TRBD1
CASSPTGVGNQPQHF,TGTGCCAGCAGTCCAACAGGGGTCGGCAATCAGCCCCAGCATTTT,few,TRBV28,TRBJ1-5,TRBD1
CASSLGDSLTARSGYTF,TGCGCCAGCAGCTTGGGTGACAGCCTGACGGCGCGGTCGGGCTACACCTTC,NA,TRBV5-1,TRBJ1-2,NA
CASSLTREGYTF,TGTGCCAGCTCACTTACCCGCGAAGGCTACACCTTC,NA,TRBV18,TRBJ1-2,NA
CASSFERLAEQYF,TGTGCCAGCAGCTTCGAGAGACTAGCCGAGCAGTACTTC,NA,TRBV5-4,TRBJ2-7,TRBD2
CASSLAGTGGPEAFF,TGTGCCAGCAGCTTGGCTGGGACAGGGGGCCCTGAAGCTTTCTTT,NA,TRBV5-4,TRBJ1-1,TRBD1
CASSLSKTVSYEQYF,TGTGCCAGCAGCTTAAGTAAAACTGTTTCCTACGAGCAGTACTTC,once,TRBV7-9,TRBJ2-7,NA
CASSWRGAQETQYF,TGCGCCAGCAGCTGGCGGGGGGCTCAAGAGACCCAGTACTTC,NA,TRBV5-1,TRBJ2-5,TRBD2
CASNGSNQPQHF,TGTGCCAGTAACGGTAGCAATCAGCCCCAGCATTTT,NA,TRBV19,TRBJ1-5,NA
CASSFWTGGDNEQFF,TGCGCCAGCAGCTTCTGGACAGGGGGGGACAATGAGCAGTTCTTC,NA,TRBV5-1,TRBJ2-1,TRBD1
CASSIVDTGTEAFF,TGTGCCAGTAGTATAGTCGATACGGGGACTGAAGCTTTCTTT,NA,TRBV19,TRBJ1-1,NA
CASSPNGQNTGELFF,TGTGCCAGCAGCCCAAACGGACAGAACACCGGGGAGCTGTTTTTT,NA,TRBV5-4,TRBJ2-2,NA
CASSRDRQTGELFF,TGTGCCAGCAGTCGGGACAGACAAACCGGGGAGCTGTTTTTT,NA,TRBV6-5,TRBJ2-2,TRBD1
CSVGPGHRGYYGYTF,TGCAGCGTTGGGCCCGGACACAGGGGGTACTATGGCTACACCTTC,few,TRBV29-1,TRBJ1-2,TRBD1
CASRGTGGSTEAFF,TGTGCCAGCAGAGGGACAGGGGGAAGCACTGAAGCTTTCTTT,NA,TRBV6-4,TRBJ1-1,TRBD1
CASSLGGLAGSRETQYF,TGCGCCAGCAGCTTGGGAGGACTAGCGGGCTCGCGGGAGACCCAGTACTTC,NA,TRBV5-1,TRBJ2-5,TRBD2
CASSPDSYNSPLHF,TGTGCCAGCAGCCCGGACAGCTATAATTCACCCCTCCACTTT,NA,TRBV2,TRBJ1-6,NA
CASSRGREETQYF,TGTGCCAGCTCACGCGGGAGGGAGGAGACCCAGTACTTC,NA,TRBV18,TRBJ2-5,TRBD2
CASSPRGLPPEDTQYF,TGTGCCAGCAGCCCGAGGGGACTACCTCCCGAAGATACGCAGTATTTT,NA,TRBV7-9,TRBJ2-3,TRBD2
CSVATRSVNTEAFF,TGCAGCGTCGCCACTCGTTCGGTGAACACTGAAGCTTTCTTT,NA,TRBV29-1,TRBJ1-1,NA
CASSPRGHRTDTQYF,TGCGCCAGCAGCCCACGGGGACACCGCACAGATACGCAGTATTTT,NA,TRBV5-1,TRBJ2-3,NA
CASRGDRAAYEQYF,TGTGCCAGCAGGGGGGACAGGGCAGCCTACGAGCAGTACTTC,NA,TRBV27,TRBJ2-7,TRBD1
CASSPGSANYGYTF,TGTGCCAGCAGCCCAGGGTCAGCTAACTATGGCTACACCTTC,NA,TRBV28,TRBJ1-2,NA
CASSPGTGDYNEQFF,TGTGCTAGCAGTCCCGGGACAGGGGACTACAATGAGCAGTTCTTC,NA,TRBV7-7,TRBJ2-1,TRBD1
CASSLMGQGASGANVLTF,TGTGCCAGCAGTCTGATGGGACAGGGGGCATCCGGGGCCAACGTCCTGACTTTC,NA,TRBV28,TRBJ2-6,TRBD1
CASSLGLTLGDTQYF,TGTGCCAGCAGTCTAGGACTGACCTTGGGAGATACGCAGTATTTT,NA,TRBV2,TRBJ2-3,NA
CAWSVRRAEKLFF,TGTGCCTGGAGTGTACGGAGGGCTGAAAAACTGTTTTTT,NA,TRBV30,TRBJ1-4,NA
CASSSPPVPQETQYF,TGTGCCAGCAGCTCACCTCCGGTTCCCCAAGAGACCCAGTACTTC,NA,TRBV28,TRBJ2-5,NA
CASSAQGFSQETQYF,TGTGCCAGCAGCGCACAGGGGTTTTCACAAGAGACCCAGTACTTC,NA,TRBV9,TRBJ2-5,TRBD1
CASTPSPGQVAGANVLTF,TGTGCCAGCACTCCAAGTCCGGGACAGGTGGCTGGGGCCAACGTCCTGACTTTC,NA,TRBV28,TRBJ2-6,TRBD1
CASSNKPRTGRSGNTIYF,TGTGCCAGCAGCAACAAGCCCCGGACAGGTCGCTCTGGAAACACCATATATTTT,NA,TRBV5-6,TRBJ1-3,TRBD1
CASSFYVGDPSGKLNEQFF,TGTGCCAGCAGTTTCTACGTAGGGGATCCTAGCGGGAAACTCAATGAGCAGTTCTTC,NA,TRBV28,TRBJ2-1,TRBD2
CASSQDLYNEQFF,TGTGCCAGCAGCCAAGATCTATACAATGAGCAGTTCTTC,NA,TRBV14,TRBJ2-1,NA
CASSPQRGTGELFF,TGTGCCAGCAGTCCACAAAGGGGGACCGGGGAGCTGTTTTTT,NA,TRBV27,TRBJ2-2,NA
CASSEGRQGNQPQHF,TGCGCCAGCAGTGAGGGTCGGCAGGGGAATCAGCCCCAGCATTTT,once,TRBV10-1,TRBJ1-5,NA
CASSETSGGKPDTQYF,TGTGCCAGCAGCGAGACTAGCGGGGGGAAACCAGATACGCAGTATTTT,NA,TRBV4-2,TRBJ2-3,TRBD2
CASSFARNTEAFF,TGTGCCAGCAGCTTCGCTAGGAACACTGAAGCTTTCTTT,NA,TRBV4-2,TRBJ1-1,NA
CASSSGGTVRAEQYF,TGTGCCAGCAGCTCAGGAGGGACAGTACGTGCCGAGCAGTACTTC,NA,TRBV7-9,TRBJ2-7,NA
CASRNDGTGSNEQFF,TGTGCCAGCAGGAACGACGGGACAGGGTCCAATGAGCAGTTCTTC,NA,TRBV6-5,TRBJ2-1,TRBD1
CASSQVGGAGDNEKLFF,TGTGCCAGCAGCCAAGTTGGGGGGGCAGGCGATAATGAAAAACTGTTTTTT,NA,TRBV4-2,TRBJ1-4,NA
CASSPLDPDTQYF,TGTGCCAGCAGTCCTTTAGATCCAGATACGCAGTATTTT,NA,TRBV6-5,TRBJ2-3,NA
CASSLDLGTGGAYTEAFF,TGTGCCAGCAGCTTGGATTTGGGGACAGGGGGAGCGTACACTGAAGCTTTCTTT,few,TRBV5-6,TRBJ1-1,TRBD1
CASSDKQGNNQPQHF,TGTGCCAGCTCAGACAAACAGGGTAATAATCAGCCCCAGCATTTT,NA,TRBV18,TRBJ1-5,NA
CASSSTGEQYF,TGTGCCAGCAGCTCCACGGGTGAGCAGTACTTC,NA,TRBV6-6,TRBJ2-7,NA
CASSPGQGDGYTF,TGTGCCAGCTCACCCGGACAGGGAGATGGCTACACCTTC,once,TRBV18,TRBJ1-2,TRBD1
CASIGGQKMYGYTF,TGTGCCAGTATCGGGGGACAGAAAATGTATGGCTACACCTTC,once,TRBV19,TRBJ1-2,TRBD1
CASSSTRTEGFYEQYF,TGCGCCAGCAGCTCTACTCGTACAGAAGGATTCTACGAGCAGTACTTC,NA,TRBV5-1,TRBJ2-7,NA
CASSSRTGGTEAFF,TGCGCCAGCAGTTCCCGGACAGGGGGGACTGAAGCTTTCTTT,NA,TRBV10-1,TRBJ1-1,TRBD1
CASSGGGLDTQYF,TGTGCCAGCAGCGGGGGAGGTCTTGATACGCAGTATTTT,NA,TRBV9,TRBJ2-3,NA
CASSFGQDYEQYF,TGTGCCAGCAGTTTTGGGCAGGACTACGAGCAGTACTTC,NA,TRBV28,TRBJ2-7,NA
CASSDSGTDNTEAFF,TGTGCCAGCAGTGACTCCGGAACAGATAACACTGAAGCTTTCTTT,NA,TRBV6-4,TRBJ1-1,NA
CASSYDRQPQHF,TGTGCCAGCAGTTACGACAGACAGCCCCAGCATTTT,once,TRBV7-9,TRBJ1-5,NA
CASTAPGQQDNYGYTF,TGTGCCAGCACCGCCCCTGGACAGCAAGACAACTATGGCTACACCTTC,NA,TRBV2,TRBJ1-2,NA
CASSLIFGTAYGYTF,TGTGCCAGCAGCTTAATTTTCGGGACAGCTTATGGCTACACCTTC,once,TRBV7-2,TRBJ1-2,TRBD1